A single sample is the source of the 8 T cell receptor beta chains below, sequenced in a study of T-cell reconstitution after alpha-beta-depleted transplantation in children. Unique molecular identifiers were incorporated during preparation of the TCRbeta library. MiXCR was run by TCRdb on the PCR reads, yielding one entry per CDR3 protein. The repertoire holds approximately 520,000 distinct CDR3 sequences, around 10% seen once, with less than 15% in the top ten. The sample was PBMCs, mostly from graft donor cells, taken 180 days after TCRalphabeta/CD19-depleted stem cell transplant. Every receptor here comes from a female patient aged 2-9 years who had a stem cell transplant for aplastic anemia, so the T cells may come from the graft donor.

The table lists this clonotype with a few counts. This rearrangement joins TRBV7-3 to TRBJ1-1, with TRBD1 matching over 9 bases. The J segment lost 7 bases and the V segment lost 4 bases, leaving 4 bases of the junction unmatched. CDR1 is SGHTA and CDR2 is FQGTGA in the germline V gene. The CDR3 runs to 13 residues. CDR3 coding DNA: TGTGCCAGCAGCTCGGGACAGGGCGGTGAAGCTTTCTTT. This sequence encodes CASSSGQGGEAFF. Full variable domain (outside the CDR3, taken from reference TRBV7-3 and TRBJ1-1): GAGVSQTPSNKVTEKGKYVELRCDPISGHTALYWYRQSLGQGPEFLIYFQGTGAADDSGLPNDRFFAVRPEGSVSTLKIQRTERGDSAVYLCASSSGQGGEAFFGQGTRLTVV.

A few counts support this clonotype. The chain is built from TRBV9 and TRBJ2-1, with TRBD2 matching 11 bases. This CDR3 has 16 amino acids. V was pared by 4 bases and J by 3 bases, with 6 bases of the junction left unmatched. CDR1 and CDR2 from the germline V gene are SGDLS and YYNGEE. CDR3 protein: CASSPRLAGFYNEQFF. DNA of the CDR3: TGTGCCAGCAGCCCCCGACTAGCGGGATTCTACAATGAGCAGTTCTTC.

V usage is TRBV4-3 and J usage is TRBJ2-5, with 7 bases identical to TRBD1. CDR1 and CDR2 (germline): LGHNA, YSLEER. The CDR3 contains 16 residues. The J segment lost 5 bases and the V segment lost 0 bases, leaving 9 bases of the junction unmatched. CDR3 nucleotide sequence: TGCGCCAGCAGCCAAGATCGGGGACAGCCAGCGGAGACCCAGTACTTC. This codes for CASSQDRGQPAETQYF.

This clonotype was detected only a few times. The chain links TRBV6-5 to TRBJ2-5, with 8 nucleotides matching TRBD1. V was pared by 2 bases and J by 2 bases, with 10 bases of the junction left unmatched. From germline, CDR1 is MNHEY and CDR2 SVGAGI. The CDR3 extends over 17 amino acids. CDR3 coding DNA: TGTGCCAGCAGTTACATCCCCACAGGGGGAGAACAAGAGACCCAGTACTTC. It translates to CASSYIPTGGEQETQYF.

This clonotype was found a few times. The chain recombines TRBV7-3 with TRBJ2-1; either TRBD1 or TRBD2 may supply D (6 bases each). V was pared by 7 bases and J by 5 bases, with 18 bases between. The CDR3 loop spans 15 amino acids. Germline assignment: CDR1 SGHTA and CDR2 FQGTGA. Written as DNA, the CDR3 is TGTGCCAGCACTAAGGGGGGCGGTCTGGACAATGAGCAGTTCTTC. It is translated as CASTKGGGLDNEQFF.

This clonotype was found many times. CDR3 DNA: TGCGCCAGCAGCTCCCATCTCGGGGGGAATGAGCAGTTCTTC. Its translation: CASSSHLGGNEQFF. The V and J genes are TRBV5-1 and TRBJ2-1; 7 bases line up with TRBD2. The CDR3 runs 14 residues. The germline V gene has CDR1 SGHRS and CDR2 YFSETQ. J lost 7 bases, V lost 3 bases, and 7 bases had no gene match.

This sequence joins TRBV6-1 and TRBJ2-1; D may be TRBD1 or TRBD2 (5 bases each). The germline gives CDR1 MNHNS, CDR2 SASEGT. The CDR3 sequence is 13 residues long. V was trimmed by 8 bases and J by 8 bases, leaving 16 bases between them. This chain's CDR3 is CASSGRMGDEQFF. CDR3 nucleotide sequence: TGTGCCAGCTCAGGACGCATGGGGGATGAGCAGTTCTTC.

This chain connects TRBV7-6 to TRBJ1-2; 8 bases align to TRBD1. Per germline, CDR1 SGHVS and CDR2 FNYEAQ. The CDR3 is made up of 15 amino acids. J was trimmed by 4 bases and V by 3 bases; bases with no gene match: 7. The CDR3 here is CASSLGQALLYGYTF. CDR3 coding DNA: TGTGCCAGCAGCTTGGGACAGGCCCTCCTCTATGGCTACACCTTC.